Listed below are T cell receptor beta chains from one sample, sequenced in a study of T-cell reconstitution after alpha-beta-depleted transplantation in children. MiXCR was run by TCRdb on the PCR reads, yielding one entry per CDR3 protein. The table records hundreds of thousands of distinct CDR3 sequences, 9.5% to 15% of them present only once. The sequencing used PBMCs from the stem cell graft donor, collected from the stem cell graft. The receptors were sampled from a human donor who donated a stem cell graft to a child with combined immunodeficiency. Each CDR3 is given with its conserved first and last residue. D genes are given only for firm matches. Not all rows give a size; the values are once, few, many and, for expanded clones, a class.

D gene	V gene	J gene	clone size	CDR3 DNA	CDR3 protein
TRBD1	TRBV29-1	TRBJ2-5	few	TGCAGCGTTGAATGGGACAGCGGAGAGACCCAGTACTTC	CSVEWDSGETQYF
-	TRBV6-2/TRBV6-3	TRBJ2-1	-	TGTGCCAGCAGCCCTTCAGGGTTGCGGTGGAATGAGCAGTTCTTC	CASSPSGLRWNEQFF
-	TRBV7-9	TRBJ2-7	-	TGTGCCAGCAGCTCCCCACAGGGCGAGCAGTACTTC	CASSSPQGEQYF
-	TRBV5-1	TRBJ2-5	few	TGCGCCAGCAGCTTGGAAGCCACCACCGGGCGAACCCAGTACTTC	CASSLEATTGRTQYF
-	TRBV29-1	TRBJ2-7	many	TGCAGCGTTGTCGTCGGGCAGTCCTACGAGCAGTACTTC	CSVVVGQSYEQYF
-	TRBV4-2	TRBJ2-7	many	TGTGCCAGCAGCCAAGAAACTGGGGGTGGTGACGAGCAGTACTTC	CASSQETGGGDEQYF
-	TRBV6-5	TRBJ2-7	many	TGTGCCAGCAGTTACTTTGACTTGGGGGGGCTCTACGAGCAGTACTTC	CASSYFDLGGLYEQYF
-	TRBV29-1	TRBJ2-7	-	TGCAGCGTTGGGCTGAGCTCCTACGAGCAGTACTTC	CSVGLSSYEQYF
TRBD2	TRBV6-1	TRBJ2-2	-	TGTGCCAGCAGTGAAATGGGAGGGGCGCTGGCCGGGGAGCTGTTTTTT	CASSEMGGALAGELFF
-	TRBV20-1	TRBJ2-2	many	TGCAGTGCTAGAGATGGGGGTAGTGGGGAGCTGTTTTTT	CSARDGGSGELFF
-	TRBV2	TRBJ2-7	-	TGTGCCAGCAGTGACCCCACGGGCCTGAGCTCCTACGAGCAGTACTTC	CASSDPTGLSSYEQYF
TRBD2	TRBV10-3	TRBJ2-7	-	TGTGCCATCAGTGGCGGGGGGGACGAGCAGTACTTC	CAISGGGDEQYF
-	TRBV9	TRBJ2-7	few	TGTGCCAGCAGCCCCGTAGGGGTTGTCTACGAGCAGTACTTC	CASSPVGVVYEQYF
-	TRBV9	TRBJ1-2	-	TGTGCCAGCAGCGTAGGAGGAACCGGAAACTATGGCTACACCTTC	CASSVGGTGNYGYTF
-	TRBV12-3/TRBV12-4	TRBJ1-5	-	TGTGCCAGCAGCGTCAGGGCCTTGAGCAATCAGCCCCAGCATTTT	CASSVRALSNQPQHF